Listed below are T cell receptor beta chains from one sample, sequenced in a study of shared clonotypes between healthy human individuals. TCRdb keeps only in-frame clones here, not all; method: immunoSEQ multiplex PCR. This sample has fewer than 3 million clones, with about nine tenths found just once. Sequencing was carried out using naive CD4+ T cells from PBMCs. These receptors were taken from a man between 18 and 35 years old in good health. Some clones in this sample may be carry-over from other donors' samples. CDR3s include the opening cysteine and the closing phenylalanine or tryptophan. A D gene is named only where the DNA matches it firmly. Clone size is stated in some rows and not others, as once, few, many or a class when expanded.

D	size	J	V	DNA	CDR3
NA	NA	TRBJ1-1	TRBV7-3	TGTGCCAGCAGCTCTTTGCGGGGCACTGAAGCTTTCTTT	CASSSLRGTEAFF
NA	NA	TRBJ2-3	TRBV2	TGTGCCACCAGGGGGACTTTTTTGAAGGCAGATACGCAGTATTTT	CATRGTFLKADTQYF
TRBD1	NA	TRBJ2-5	TRBV5-1	TGCGCCAGCAGCGAGTGGGACAGGGGCCAAGAGACCCAGTACTTC	CASSEWDRGQETQYF
NA	NA	TRBJ2-1	TRBV19	TGTGCCAGTTTGATCTATGAGCAGTTCTTC	CASLIYEQFF
NA	NA	TRBJ1-3	TRBV7-8	TGTGCCAGCAGCCAAGTTACAGGGTCCCTCGGAAACACCATATATTTT	CASSQVTGSLGNTIYF
TRBD1	NA	TRBJ1-1	TRBV6-1	TGTGCCAGCAAAGCGGACAGGGACACTGAAGCTTTCTTT	CASKADRDTEAFF
NA	NA	TRBJ1-1	TRBV30	TGTGCCTGGAGTTCTTTGGGGTCGGGGACCGCCCTTTTT	CAWSSLGSGTALF
NA	once	TRBJ1-6	TRBV6-5	TGTGCCAGCAGTTACAGGGGACACTTATCACCCCTCCACTTT	CASSYRGHLSPLHF
NA	NA	TRBJ2-2	TRBV4-2	TGTGCCAGCAGCCAAGATGGGGGGTTCATCAACACCGGGGAGCTGTTTTTT	CASSQDGGFINTGELFF
NA	once	TRBJ1-4	TRBV5-1	TGCGCCAGCAGCTCTGCACAGGGTAGTAATGAAAAACTGTTTTTT	CASSSAQGSNEKLFF
TRBD1	NA	TRBJ2-7	TRBV4-1	TGCGCCAGCAGCCAAGAGCGGACAGGAGCCACCTACGAGCAGTACTTC	CASSQERTGATYEQYF
TRBD2	NA	TRBJ2-3	TRBV6-1	TGTGCCAGCAGTCAGACTAGCGGGACAGATACGCAGTATTTT	CASSQTSGTDTQYF
NA	NA	TRBJ1-1	TRBV14	TGTGCCAGCAGCCATGAATGGGGGCAGAACACTGAAGCTTTCTTT	CASSHEWGQNTEAFF
NA	NA	TRBJ1-2	TRBV11-1	TGTGCCAGCAGCCCCCAGGACAGCGGAATCCGTAACTATGGCTACACCTTC	CASSPQDSGIRNYGYTF
NA	NA	TRBJ1-2	TRBV19	TGTGCCAGTAGTGGGGACTACTATGGCTACACCTTC	CASSGDYYGYTF
TRBD1	NA	TRBJ2-1	TRBV2	TGTGCCAGCAGTGGACAGGGGGCTAGATATGAGCAGTTCTTC	CASSGQGARYEQFF
TRBD1	NA	TRBJ1-2	TRBV18	TGTGCCAGCTCACCCACGACAGGGGGCTCCGACTATGGCTACACCTTC	CASSPTTGGSDYGYTF
TRBD1	NA	TRBJ1-1	TRBV5-1	TGCGCCAGCAGTAGTACAGGGGCTCAAACTGAAGCTTTCTTT	CASSSTGAQTEAFF
NA	NA	TRBJ2-2	TRBV2	TGTGCCAGCAGCCGGAACACCGGGGAGCTGTTTTTT	CASSRNTGELFF
NA	NA	TRBJ1-2	TRBV29-1	TGCAGCGCCCGTGTTGGGGCTAACTATGGCTACACCTTC	CSARVGANYGYTF
NA	NA	TRBJ2-7	TRBV7-2	TGTGCCAGCAGCTTTTCCGGGACTCTAACCTACGAGCAGTACTTC	CASSFSGTLTYEQYF
NA	NA	TRBJ2-5	TRBV9	TGTGCCAGCAGCGCCACGCGAGGGGCACGGGAGACCCAGTACTTC	CASSATRGARETQYF
TRBD1	NA	TRBJ2-5	TRBV28	TGTGCCAGCAGCCGTAGGACAGGAAGTAAACGAGAGACCCAGTACTTC	CASSRRTGSKRETQYF
NA	NA	TRBJ2-3	TRBV6-5	TGTGCCAGCAGTTACTCGGTGGGTGGGACAGATACGCAGTATTTT	CASSYSVGGTDTQYF
NA	NA	TRBJ1-2	TRBV19	TGTGCCAGTAGTGCCCCCGGGTCACCCTATGGCTACACCTTC	CASSAPGSPYGYTF
NA	NA	TRBJ2-3	TRBV6-6	TGTGCCAGCAGTCAAAGACTAGTTGCTACAGATACGCAGTATTTT	CASSQRLVATDTQYF
NA	NA	TRBJ1-5	TRBV9	TGTGCCAGCAGCCCCTCGGTACAGAGCAATCAGCCCCAGCATTTT	CASSPSVQSNQPQHF
NA	once	TRBJ2-7	TRBV2	TGTGCCAGCAGTGAACGGGTTATAGGGTGGGTGCAGTACTTC	CASSERVIGWVQYF
NA	NA	TRBJ1-5	TRBV6-5	TGTGCCAGCAGTTACTCGGGCGGGGGTCAGCCCCAGCATTTT	CASSYSGGGQPQHF
NA	NA	TRBJ1-1	TRBV28	TGTGCCAGCAGTACGGACTACACTGAAGCTTTCTTT	CASSTDYTEAFF
TRBD1	NA	TRBJ1-2	TRBV6-6	TGTGCCAGCAGTTCACGGGGCCAGGGGGGCTATGGCTACACCTTC	CASSSRGQGGYGYTF
TRBD2	NA	TRBJ2-7	TRBV5-8	TGTGCCAGCTCTCCCCGTGGGGGGGCCTACGAGCAGTACTTC	CASSPRGGAYEQYF
TRBD1	NA	TRBJ2-7	TRBV10-1	TGCGCCAGCAGCAATGGACAGGGGGGGCCAGACGAGCAGTACTTC	CASSNGQGGPDEQYF